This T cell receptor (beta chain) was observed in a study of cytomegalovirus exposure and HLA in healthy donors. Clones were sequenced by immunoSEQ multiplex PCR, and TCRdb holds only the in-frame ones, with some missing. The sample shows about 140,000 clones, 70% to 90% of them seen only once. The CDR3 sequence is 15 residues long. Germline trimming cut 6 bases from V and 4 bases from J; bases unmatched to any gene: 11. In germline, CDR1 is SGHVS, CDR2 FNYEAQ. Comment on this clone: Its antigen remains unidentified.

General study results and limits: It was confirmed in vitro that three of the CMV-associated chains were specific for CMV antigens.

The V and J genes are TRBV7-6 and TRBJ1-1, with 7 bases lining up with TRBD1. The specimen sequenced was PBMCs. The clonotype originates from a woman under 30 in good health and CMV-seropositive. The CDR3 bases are TGTGCCAGCAGTTACGGGACAGCGGCTTTCACTGAAGCTTTCTTT. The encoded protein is CASSYGTAAFTEAFF.